This T cell receptor (beta chain) comes out of a study of T cells after yellow fever vaccination. This clonotype was counted many times. Germline lookup yields CDR1 KGHDR and CDR2 SFDVKD. This CDR3 is 16 amino acids long. V dropped 5 bases and J dropped 0; count of bases not matched to a gene: 4. UMIs and a universal primer site were added when TCR cDNA was made by 5'RACE template switching. TCRdb re-called the 5' RACE reads through MiXCR, storing one row per CDR3 protein. The table lists 500,000 to 650,000 distinct CDR3 sequences, around 16% of them singletons. The V and J genes are TRBV24-1 and TRBJ2-1; 9 nucleotides align to TRBD2. The sequence derives from a man aged 18 to 35 who received the YFV17D yellow fever vaccine. The starting material was PBMCs, obtained 5 days after the first yellow fever vaccination. Here the CDR3 reads CATSVAGGPSYNEQFF. Written as DNA, the CDR3 is TGTGCCACCAGTGTTGCGGGGGGGCCCTCCTACAATGAGCAGTTCTTC.